This T cell receptor (beta chain) is drawn from a study of OX40 agonist ivuxolimab in advanced cancers. Study overall: Of the participants, under 50% had some prior anti-PD-1, anti-PD-L1 or anti-CTLA-4 therapy, which was allowed. Partial response was recorded in three patients: one hepatocellular carcinoma and two cutaneous melanoma cases.

The study, taken as a whole, reports: On average, a greater number of expanded clones characterised CD8+ T cells relative to CD4+. At 0.1 to 3.0 mg/kg and by week 6, clonal expansion occurred in CD4+ and CD8+ blood T cells.

Some clones are missing from TCRdb's copy, which holds only in-frame ones; the method was immunoSEQ multiplex PCR. The table includes roughly 81,000 clones, 88% detected once. With regard to this clone: Its target is not known.

The source material was CD4+ or CD8+ T cells sorted from blood, sampled in a trial of the OX40 agonist ivuxolimab. This TCR derives from an adult with an advanced solid tumor such as melanoma, head and neck, liver or kidney cancer.

The CDR3 DNA reads TGCGCCAGCAGCCAAATGGGGCAGTGGGGGACCGCGGGGGATACGCAGTATTTT. Protein: CASSQMGQWGTAGDTQYF. The genes are TRBV4-1 and TRBJ2-3, with D possibly matching TRBD2 (6 bases). Trimming removed 2 bases at V and 6 bases at J, with 24 bases between. Germline CDR1 MGHRA, CDR2 YSYEKL. This CDR3 is 18 amino acids long.